This T cell receptor (beta chain) was sequenced in a study of beta chain features in type 1 diabetes. Per germline, CDR1 MNHEY and CDR2 SVGAGI. The CDR3 sequence is 15 residues long. V was clipped by 4 bases and J by 4 bases; unmatched bases: 9. The isolated RNA, all of it, was reverse transcribed, so expressed TCRB transcripts were what got sequenced. Sequencing was performed with immunoSEQ multiplex PCR; in TCRdb, only in-frame clones are kept and a portion is missing. Of some 150,000 clones listed, roughly 10% are singletons. Sequenced material: central memory CD4+ T cells from blood. This receptor was obtained from a man between 18 and 29 years old in good health. V and J are TRBV6-5 and TRBJ1-1; 7 bases line up with TRBD1. CDR3 sequence (DNA): TGTGCCAGCAGTTCCCGACAGGGATTTGGCACTGAAGCTTTCTTT. It specifies CASSSRQGFGTEAFF.